These T cell receptor beta chains were read from a single sample in a study of CD8+ T cells in alopecia areata. Assay used: immunoSEQ multiplex PCR; TCRdb lists only in-frame clones, some missing. The sample includes over 100,000 clones, about half of them seen just once. Sequencing used CD4+ T cells sorted from blood, obtained at week 4, from a patient treated with tofacitinib. Receptors were obtained from a human donor with alopecia areata. The CDR3 runs from the conserved cysteine through the conserved F or W. The D gene is left open where the match is weak. Part of the rows lack a size; the others show once, few, many or a class for expanded clones.

v_call	j_call	clone_size	d_call	cdr3_aa	cdr3_nt
TRBV30	TRBJ2-5	NA	TRBD1	CAWRKRTGTTGTQYF	TGTGCCTGGAGAAAAAGGACAGGTACAACGGGGACCCAGTACTTC
TRBV7-3	TRBJ2-1	few	TRBD2	CASSLGVAGYNEQFF	TGTGCCAGCAGCTTAGGAGTAGCGGGATACAATGAGCAGTTCTTC
TRBV30	TRBJ2-5	NA	NA	CAWTTGWGETQYF	TGTGCCTGGACCACAGGGTGGGGAGAGACCCAGTACTTC
TRBV30	TRBJ2-7	NA	NA	CAWGTGHEQYF	TGTGCCTGGGGTACAGGGCACGAGCAGTACTTC
TRBV30	TRBJ1-4	NA	TRBD1	CAWMGQGADEKLFF	TGTGCCTGGATGGGACAGGGGGCGGATGAAAAACTGTTTTTT
TRBV30	TRBJ2-1	few	NA	CAWDPGTSEQFF	TGTGCCTGGGATCCCGGGACCTCCGAGCAGTTCTTC
TRBV29-1	TRBJ2-1	NA	NA	CSVARLISYNEQFF	TGCAGCGTTGCGCGTCTAATATCCTACAATGAGCAGTTCTTC
TRBV2	TRBJ2-7	NA	NA	CASNPPHEQYF	TGTGCCAGCAACCCACCCCACGAGCAGTACTTC
TRBV6-5	TRBJ1-4	NA	NA	CASSYSRQPNEKLFF	TGTGCCAGCAGTTACTCGAGACAGCCTAATGAAAAACTGTTTTTT
TRBV29-1	TRBJ2-7	few	NA	CSVSGGIEQYF	TGCAGCGTATCTGGCGGAATCGAGCAGTACTTC
TRBV7-9	TRBJ2-7	few	NA	CASSVGNNYEQYF	TGTGCCAGCTCGGTGGGGAACAACTACGAGCAGTACTTC
TRBV5-1	TRBJ2-6	few	NA	CASSLDGPEEFSSGANVLTF	TGCGCCAGCAGCTTGGACGGCCCGGAGGAATTTTCCTCTGGGGCCAACGTCCTGACTTTC
TRBV29-1	TRBJ1-2	NA	NA	CSVEDLGGIDYGYTF	TGCAGCGTTGAAGATCTGGGGGGGATAGACTATGGCTACACCTTC
TRBV7-9	TRBJ2-7	few	NA	CASSSDTQGYEQYF	TGTGCCAGCAGTTCGGACACCCAGGGCTACGAGCAGTACTTC
TRBV5-5	TRBJ1-1	NA	NA	CASSSRGGNTEAFF	TGTGCCAGCAGCTCCCGAGGGGGGAACACTGAAGCTTTCTTT
TRBV10-3	TRBJ2-1	few	TRBD2	CAISGRTSDDEQFF	TGTGCCATCAGTGGGCGGACTAGCGACGATGAGCAGTTCTTC
TRBV30	TRBJ1-5	NA	NA	CAWSPLGGDQPQHF	TGTGCCTGGAGCCCACTCGGGGGAGATCAGCCCCAGCATTTT
TRBV7-9	TRBJ2-3	few	TRBD2	CASTPGGGGVDTQYF	TGTGCCAGCACCCCTGGTGGCGGGGGTGTAGATACGCAGTATTTT
TRBV7-9	TRBJ2-6	NA	NA	CASSLAMGFSSGANVLTF	TGTGCCAGCAGCTTGGCAATGGGGTTCAGCTCTGGGGCCAACGTCCTGACTTTC
TRBV27	TRBJ2-7	NA	NA	CASSFIQGWEQYF	TGTGCCAGCAGTTTTATACAGGGCTGGGAGCAGTACTTC
TRBV6-5	TRBJ2-7	NA	NA	CSAGGSSYEQYF	TGTTCCGCGGGCGGCAGCTCCTACGAGCAGTACTTC
TRBV10-2	TRBJ1-2	NA	NA	CASSDPGTVYGYTF	TGCGCCAGCAGTGACCCCGGGACTGTCTATGGCTACACCTTC
TRBV5-1	TRBJ2-1	few	NA	CASSELLSHEQFF	TGCGCCAGCAGCGAGTTACTGAGCCATGAGCAGTTCTTC
TRBV30	TRBJ2-2	NA	NA	CAWRFNTGELFF	TGTGCCTGGAGATTCAACACCGGGGAGCTGTTTTTT
TRBV29-1	TRBJ1-2	few	NA	CSVETGPGYTF	TGCAGCGTTGAAACAGGGCCTGGCTACACCTTC
TRBV30	TRBJ2-4	NA	NA	CAWSVLDGVQYF	TGTGCCTGGAGTGTACTGGACGGTGTTCAGTACTTC
TRBV5-4	TRBJ1-1	NA	TRBD1	CASSGGQGANTEAFF	TGTGCCAGCAGCGGGGGACAGGGAGCGAACACTGAAGCTTTCTTT
TRBV29-1	TRBJ2-1	once	NA	CSARQPTYNEQFF	TGCAGCGCTAGACAGCCGACCTACAATGAGCAGTTCTTC
TRBV5-6	TRBJ2-3	NA	TRBD2	CASSPKRGWGQYF	TGTGCCAGCAGCCCAAAGCGGGGTTGGGGGCAGTATTTT
TRBV25-1	TRBJ1-1	NA	NA	CASSGRQVLGLEAFF	TGTGCCAGCAGTGGCCGACAGGTCCTCGGGCTTGAAGCTTTCTTT
TRBV5-1	TRBJ1-1	once	NA	CASSLAQVPGAEAFF	TGCGCCAGCAGCTTGGCCCAGGTACCGGGCGCTGAAGCTTTCTTT
TRBV27	TRBJ2-7	NA	TRBD2	CASSPTGLAESSPYEQYF	TGTGCCAGCAGTCCTACTGGACTAGCGGAATCATCGCCCTACGAGCAGTACTTC
TRBV5-6	TRBJ1-5	few	TRBD1	CASSLGGTGVGNNQPQHF	TGTGCCAGCAGCTTGGGAGGGACAGGGGTCGGGAACAATCAGCCCCAGCATTTT
TRBV30	TRBJ1-5	NA	TRBD1	CAWDDRGGQPQHF	TGTGCCTGGGACGACAGGGGGGGTCAGCCCCAGCATTTT
TRBV27	TRBJ1-2	NA	TRBD1	CASRGTAPGLKQPGFYGYTF	TGTGCCAGCAGAGGGACAGCGCCGGGCCTGAAGCAGCCGGGGTTTTATGGCTACACCTTC
TRBV29-1	TRBJ1-2	few	NA	CSVVVRDGYTF	TGCAGCGTTGTGGTCAGGGATGGCTACACCTTC
TRBV29-1	TRBJ1-2	medium-sized	NA	CSVEGTDGYTF	TGCAGCGTTGAGGGGACCGATGGCTACACCTTC
TRBV5-5	TRBJ1-2	NA	TRBD1	CASSLEENRGNYGYTF	TGTGCCAGCAGCTTGGAGGAAAACAGGGGAAACTATGGCTACACCTTC
TRBV2	TRBJ2-3	few	NA	CASSVLADTQYF	TGTGCCAGCAGTGTTCTAGCTGATACGCAGTATTTT
TRBV30	TRBJ2-5	NA	TRBD1	CAWSAEPGTGGQETQYF	TGTGCCTGGAGTGCAGAACCCGGGACAGGGGGTCAAGAGACCCAGTACTTC
TRBV25-1	TRBJ2-7	NA	TRBD1	CASSGDRASGEQYF	TGTGCCAGCAGTGGAGACAGGGCTTCGGGAGAGCAGTACTTC
TRBV6-5	TRBJ1-1	NA	TRBD1	CASSSEGQGNTEAFF	TGTGCCAGCAGTTCCGAAGGACAGGGGAACACTGAAGCTTTCTTT
TRBV7-3	TRBJ2-5	NA	TRBD1	CASSRDRQETQYF	TGTGCCAGCAGCCGGGACAGACAAGAGACCCAGTACTTC
TRBV5-1	TRBJ2-1	NA	TRBD2	CASSFGLAGEGYNEQFF	TGCGCCAGCAGCTTCGGACTAGCGGGAGAGGGGTACAATGAGCAGTTCTTC
TRBV15	TRBJ1-5	NA	TRBD1	CATSRDRGQRQPQHF	TGTGCCACCAGCAGGGACAGGGGGCAAAGGCAGCCCCAGCATTTT
TRBV19	TRBJ1-1	few	NA	CASRSRLNTEAFF	TGTGCCAGTCGGAGCCGTCTGAACACTGAAGCTTTCTTT
TRBV7-8	TRBJ2-7	NA	TRBD2	CASSSGTSGGQLREQYF	TGTGCCAGCAGCTCCGGGACTAGCGGGGGCCAACTAAGGGAGCAGTACTTC
TRBV5-1	TRBJ2-7	NA	NA	CASSLSRPVYEQYF	TGCGCCAGCAGCTTGTCACGTCCCGTCTACGAGCAGTACTTC
TRBV19	TRBJ2-3	few	TRBD1	CASSLDRVSTDTQYF	TGTGCCAGTAGCTTGGACAGGGTTAGCACAGATACGCAGTATTTT
TRBV5-1	TRBJ2-7	few	NA	CASSTQGLDEQYF	TGCGCCAGCAGCACTCAGGGGTTGGACGAGCAGTACTTC
TRBV11-3	TRBJ2-1	NA	NA	CASSLTGLNEQFF	TGTGCCAGCAGCCTCACAGGTCTCAATGAGCAGTTCTTC
TRBV18	TRBJ1-2	NA	NA	CASSPGPDGSYGYTF	TGTGCCAGCTCACCGGGACCTGATGGTTCCTATGGCTACACCTTC
TRBV27	TRBJ1-5	NA	TRBD1	CASIKTGGGNQPQHF	TGTGCCAGCATTAAGACAGGGGGAGGCAATCAGCCCCAGCATTTT
TRBV6-5	TRBJ2-2	NA	TRBD1	CASSRDRGPTGELFF	TGTGCCAGCAGTCGGGACAGGGGGCCAACCGGGGAGCTGTTTTTT